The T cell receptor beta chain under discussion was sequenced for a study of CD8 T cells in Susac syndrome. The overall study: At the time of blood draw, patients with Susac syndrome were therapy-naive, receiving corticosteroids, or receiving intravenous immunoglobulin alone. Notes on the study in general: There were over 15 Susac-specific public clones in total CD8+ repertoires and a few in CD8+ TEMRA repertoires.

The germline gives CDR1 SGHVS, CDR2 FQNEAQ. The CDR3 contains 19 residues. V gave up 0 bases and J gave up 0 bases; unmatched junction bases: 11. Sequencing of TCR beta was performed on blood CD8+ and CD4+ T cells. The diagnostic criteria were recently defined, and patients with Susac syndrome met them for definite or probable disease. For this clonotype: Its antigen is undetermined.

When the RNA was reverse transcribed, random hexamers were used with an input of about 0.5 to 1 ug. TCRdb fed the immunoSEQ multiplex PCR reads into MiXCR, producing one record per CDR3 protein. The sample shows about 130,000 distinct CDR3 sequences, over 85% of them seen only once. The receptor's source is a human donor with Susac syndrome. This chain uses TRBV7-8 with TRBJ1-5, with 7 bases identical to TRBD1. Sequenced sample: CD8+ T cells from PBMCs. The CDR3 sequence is CASSLAWDSYMPSNQPQHF. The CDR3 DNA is TGTGCCAGCAGCTTAGCTTGGGACAGTTATATGCCTAGCAATCAGCCCCAGCATTTT. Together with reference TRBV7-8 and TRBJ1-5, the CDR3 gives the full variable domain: GAGVSQSPRYKVAKRGQDVALRCDPISGHVSLFWYQQALGQGPEFLTYFQNEAQLDKSGLPSDRFFAERPEGSVSTLKIQRTQQEDSAVYLCASSLAWDSYMPSNQPQHFGDGTRLSIL.